This T cell receptor beta chain was documented in a study of blood T cell repertoires in COVID-19. Study-wide context: Samples taken during acute and convalescent COVID-19 were collected in the United States, Italy and Spain. T cells, B-cell-depleted T cells, or PBMCs supplied cDNA or gDNA.

Authors' processing steps: Researchers report that nucleated cell counts were estimated from reference gene primer amplification. Produced via immunoSEQ multiplex PCR; TCRdb's table is partial and in-frame only. V and J calls and clone size are as listed in that table; D and trimming were resolved from the DNA. The table has some 50,000 clones, roughly 90% seen once. This CDR3 contains 17 residues. The germline V and J ends were trimmed by 0 bases and 1 base, with 14 bases remaining between them. The germline CDR1 and CDR2 sequences are SGHRS and YFSETQ. The sequence was obtained from a man at least 80 years old with acute or convalescent COVID-19. This sequence joins TRBV5-1 and TRBJ1-3; a weak D match, TRBD1 (5 bases). What was sequenced was peripheral blood. CDR3 DNA: TGCGCCAGCAGCTTGGAGGGGTCCATTAGGTCTGGAAACACCATATATTTT. This codes for CASSLEGSIRSGNTIYF.